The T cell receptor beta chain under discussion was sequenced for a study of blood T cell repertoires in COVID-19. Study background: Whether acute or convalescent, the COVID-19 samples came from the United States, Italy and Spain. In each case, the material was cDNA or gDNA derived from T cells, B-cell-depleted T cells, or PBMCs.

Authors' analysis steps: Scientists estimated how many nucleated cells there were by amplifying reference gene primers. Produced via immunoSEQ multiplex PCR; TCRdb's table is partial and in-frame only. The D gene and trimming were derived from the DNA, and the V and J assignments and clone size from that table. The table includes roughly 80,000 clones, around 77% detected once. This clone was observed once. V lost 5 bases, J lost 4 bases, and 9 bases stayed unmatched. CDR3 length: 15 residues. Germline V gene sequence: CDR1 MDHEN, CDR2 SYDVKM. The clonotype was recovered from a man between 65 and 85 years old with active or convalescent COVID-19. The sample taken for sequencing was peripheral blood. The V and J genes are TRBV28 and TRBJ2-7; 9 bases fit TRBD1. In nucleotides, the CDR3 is TGTGCCAGCAGTGAACCGGGACAGGGACTTTACGAGCAGTACTTC. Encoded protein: CASSEPGQGLYEQYF.